This is a list of T cell receptor beta chains from one sample in a study of cytomegalovirus exposure and HLA in healthy donors. Sequencing used immunoSEQ multiplex PCR; TCRdb keeps in-frame clones, though not all of them. In the table there are 150,000 to 180,000 clones, about 86% of which are singletons. The sample comprised PBMCs. These receptors all stem from a human donor in good health. CDR3s include the opening cysteine and the closing phenylalanine or tryptophan. Fields, in order: J gene, D gene, clone size, V gene, CDR3 protein, CDR3 DNA. The D gene is left open where the match is weak. Not every row has a clone size; where given, it reads once, few, many or a size class.

>TRBJ1-1|NA|NA|TRBV29-1
CSVRFGGTKAFF
TGCAGCGTGAGGTTTGGGGGCACTAAAGCTTTCTTT
>TRBJ1-1|NA|NA|TRBV7-3
CASSTTVATEAFF
TGTGCCAGCAGCACAACAGTTGCGACTGAAGCTTTCTTT
>TRBJ2-7|NA|NA|TRBV28
CASSLMSGSHASYEQYF
TGTGCCAGCAGTTTAATGTCGGGGTCTCATGCCTCCTACGAGCAGTACTTC
>TRBJ1-1|NA|NA|TRBV11-2
CASSLDWYRDTEAFF
TGTGCCAGCAGCTTAGATTGGTACCGGGACACTGAAGCTTTCTTT
>TRBJ1-5|NA|NA|TRBV4-1
CASSPGIARGSNQPQHF
TGCGCCAGCAGCCCCGGGATCGCGAGAGGTAGCAATCAGCCCCAGCATTTT
>TRBJ1-4|NA|NA|TRBV5-4
CASSLRNSNEKLFF
TGTGCCAGCAGCTTGCGAAATAGTAATGAAAAACTGTTTTTT
>TRBJ2-1|NA|NA|TRBV5-1
CASSFGGDMGFF
TGCGCCAGCAGCTTCGGCGGGGATATGGGGTTCTTC
>TRBJ1-2|TRBD1|NA|TRBV27
CASSPGDSSLLYGYTF
TGTGCCAGCAGTCCGGGGGACAGCTCCCTTCTCTATGGCTACACCTTC
>TRBJ2-7|TRBD2|NA|TRBV5-1
CASSRTAGGPREQYF
TGCGCCAGCAGCCGGACAGCGGGAGGGCCACGGGAGCAGTACTTC
>TRBJ2-1|TRBD1|once|TRBV27
CASSPRQGAYNEQFF
TGTGCCAGCAGCCCGCGACAGGGAGCCTACAATGAGCAGTTCTTC
>TRBJ2-7|NA|NA|TRBV15
CATSRQDYADEQYF
TGTGCCACCAGCAGACAGGACTACGCCGACGAGCAGTACTTC
>TRBJ2-1|TRBD2|NA|TRBV28
CASSLDRTSGPEQFF
TGTGCCAGCAGTTTGGACCGGACTAGCGGACCGGAGCAGTTCTTC
>TRBJ2-1|NA|NA|TRBV14
CASSRKTYSSYNEQFF
TGTGCCAGCAGCCGCAAAACTTACAGCTCCTACAATGAGCAGTTCTTC
>TRBJ1-2|NA|NA|TRBV7-7
CASSVSKGLLRKYGYTF
TGTGCCAGCAGCGTCAGCAAAGGCCTTCTCAGGAAGTATGGCTACACCTTC
>TRBJ2-7|NA|NA|TRBV2
CASERTAYEQYF
TGTGCCAGCGAACGTACAGCTTACGAGCAGTACTTC
>TRBJ2-7|TRBD2|NA|TRBV19
CASSQGLADYEQYF
TGTGCCAGTAGTCAGGGACTAGCGGACTACGAGCAGTACTTC
>TRBJ1-2|NA|NA|TRBV28
CASRARQAGNYGYTF
TGTGCCAGCAGAGCCCGACAGGCAGGAAACTATGGCTACACCTTC
>TRBJ2-7|TRBD2|NA|TRBV4-1
CASSQGATSGRRDKQYF
TGCGCCAGCAGCCAGGGTGCGACTAGCGGGAGGCGTGATAAGCAGTACTTC
>TRBJ2-1|TRBD1|NA|TRBV28
CASSPRTGRGEQFF
TGTGCCAGCAGTCCCCGGACAGGGAGAGGTGAGCAGTTCTTC
>TRBJ2-3|TRBD2|NA|TRBV6-5
CASSLRAGGSTDTQYF
TGTGCCAGCAGTTTAAGAGCGGGAGGATCCACAGATACGCAGTATTTT
>TRBJ1-1|NA|NA|TRBV29-1
CSVVNLRDTEAFF
TGCAGCGTTGTTAATTTGAGGGACACTGAAGCTTTCTTT
>TRBJ2-7|NA|NA|TRBV6-1
CASSATGIEQYF
TGTGCCAGCAGTGCAACCGGGATCGAGCAGTACTTC
>TRBJ2-1|NA|NA|TRBV27
CASGLASYNEQFF
TGTGCCAGCGGACTGGCATCCTACAATGAGCAGTTCTTC
>TRBJ2-5|NA|NA|TRBV7-2
CASSLERGETQYF
TGTGCCAGCAGCTTAGAAAGGGGAGAGACCCAGTACTTC
>TRBJ2-7|NA|NA|TRBV28
CASSTPAGGGYEQYF
TGTGCCAGCAGTACGCCCGCGGGTGGAGGCTACGAGCAGTACTTC
>TRBJ2-7|NA|NA|TRBV9
CASSVGGVSYEQYF
TGTGCCAGCAGCGTAGGGGGGGTCTCCTACGAGCAGTACTTC
>TRBJ2-7|TRBD1|NA|TRBV2
CASRDRGSTYEQYF
TGTGCCAGCAGGGACAGGGGATCAACCTACGAGCAGTACTTC
>TRBJ1-2|TRBD1|once|TRBV2
CARSGTAQAPNYGYTF
TGTGCCAGATCAGGGACAGCCCAAGCCCCTAACTATGGCTACACCTTC
>TRBJ1-5|TRBD1|once|TRBV28
CASSPGGGQPQHF
TGTGCCAGCAGTCCAGGGGGCGGGCAGCCCCAGCATTTT
>TRBJ1-5|NA|NA|TRBV30
CAWSGPGNQPQHF
TGTGCCTGGAGCGGTCCGGGAAATCAGCCCCAGCATTTT
>TRBJ1-2|TRBD1|NA|TRBV5-6
CASSLGTGRRVDYGYTF
TGTGCCAGCAGCTTGGGGACAGGGCGACGGGTGGACTATGGCTACACCTTC
>TRBJ1-2|NA|few|TRBV25-1
CASSEGGTEPYGYTF
TGTGCCAGCAGTGAAGGAGGGACGGAGCCCTATGGCTACACCTTC
>TRBJ2-2|TRBD1|NA|TRBV7-9
CASSRGQGNNGELFF
TGTGCCAGCAGCCGGGGACAGGGGAATAACGGGGAGCTGTTTTTT
>TRBJ2-3|TRBD2|NA|TRBV4-1
CASSPLAGGPTDTQYF
TGCGCCAGCAGCCCCTTAGCGGGAGGGCCTACAGATACGCAGTATTTT
>TRBJ2-3|TRBD1|NA|TRBV18
CASSPAGGWGTDTQYF
TGTGCCAGCTCACCAGCAGGGGGCTGGGGCACAGATACGCAGTATTTT
>TRBJ2-5|TRBD2|NA|TRBV7-3
CASSSSGLAGQETQYF
TGTGCCAGCAGCTCCTCGGGACTAGCGGGACAAGAGACCCAGTACTTC
>TRBJ1-3|NA|NA|TRBV28
CASSSHGVTGNTIYF
TGTGCCAGCAGTTCTCACGGAGTGACTGGAAACACCATATATTTT
>TRBJ2-3|NA|NA|TRBV11-2
CASSLGSTDTQYF
TGTGCCAGCAGCTTAGGTTCGACAGATACGCAGTATTTT
>TRBJ2-5|TRBD2|NA|TRBV6-5
CASSGAGGGETQYF
TGTGCCAGCAGTGGGGCGGGGGGCGGCGAGACCCAGTACTTC
>TRBJ2-1|TRBD1|NA|TRBV9
CASNQGTGGYNEQFF
TGTGCCAGCAACCAAGGGACAGGAGGTTACAATGAGCAGTTCTTC
>TRBJ1-5|NA|NA|TRBV2
CARKDIEKGPSGNQPQHF
TGTGCCAGGAAAGACATCGAAAAGGGGCCTTCCGGCAATCAGCCCCAGCATTTT
>TRBJ1-2|NA|NA|TRBV4-1
CASSQRLVGGSNYGYTF
TGCGCCAGCAGCCAAAGATTGGTAGGGGGATCTAACTATGGCTACACCTTC
>TRBJ1-2|NA|NA|TRBV28
CASWGGRNYGYTF
TGTGCCTCTTGGGGGGGCAGGAACTATGGCTACACCTTC
>TRBJ1-1|NA|NA|TRBV27
CASSSAWGQAFF
TGTGCCAGCAGTTCCGCCTGGGGGCAAGCTTTCTTT
>TRBJ2-6|TRBD2|NA|TRBV5-1
CASSRRRGFSGANVLTF
TGCGCCAGCAGCAGGAGGCGGGGGTTCTCTGGGGCCAACGTCCTGACTTTC
>TRBJ2-5|NA|NA|TRBV29-1
CSVEDEVQPRGTQYF
TGCAGCGTTGAAGATGAGGTGCAACCTCGGGGGACCCAGTACTTC
>TRBJ2-3|NA|NA|TRBV7-3
CASSLSLPSDTQYF
TGTGCCAGCAGCTTATCCCTACCGTCAGATACGCAGTATTTT
>TRBJ2-3|TRBD2|NA|TRBV19
CASSPLAGRTDTQYF
TGTGCCAGTAGTCCACTAGCGGGGCGCACAGATACGCAGTATTTT
>TRBJ1-1|NA|NA|TRBV25-1
CASTGINTEAFF
TGTGCCAGCACGGGGATCAACACTGAAGCTTTCTTT
>TRBJ2-3|TRBD1|once|TRBV4-1
CASSYGQGISADTQYF
TGCGCCAGCAGTTATGGACAGGGGATTTCGGCAGATACGCAGTATTTT
>TRBJ2-5|TRBD1|NA|TRBV7-9
CASSYRQGAGETQYF
TGTGCCAGCAGCTACCGACAGGGGGCAGGGGAGACCCAGTACTTC
>TRBJ2-3|NA|NA|TRBV7-3
CASSSPPGDTQYF
TGTGCCAGCAGCTCCCCGCCAGGGGATACGCAGTATTTT
>TRBJ1-1|NA|NA|TRBV6-5
CASSYQGTMNTEAFF
TGTGCCAGCAGTTACCAGGGGACCATGAACACTGAAGCTTTCTTT